Ten or more counts support the clone carrying this TCR beta chain. Its cognate antigen is unknown. The library targeted TCRbeta and was prepared with unique molecular identifiers. Each CDR3 protein is one row after TCRdb ran MiXCR on the PCR reads. Altogether fewer than 350,000 distinct CDR3 sequences are present, roughly 10% being singletons, with the ten largest covering around 22%. This sample is part of a study of T-cell reconstitution after alpha-beta-depleted transplantation in children. Broader study findings: T-cell counts and diversity at one year following transplant were attributed mainly to newly produced T cells.

The CDR3 sequence is 16 residues long. The V segment lost 5 bases and the J segment 4 bases; nucleotides outside the gene matches: 11. The germline V gene has CDR1 SGHVS and CDR2 FNYEAQ. J is TRBJ1-2 and V is TRBV7-6, with 9 positions matching TRBD1. The input for sequencing was peripheral blood, taken 180 days after TCRalphabeta/CD19-depleted stem cell transplant. The source of this sequence is a male patient aged 2 to 9 who had a stem cell transplant for chronic granulomatous disease, so the T cells may come from the graft donor. The CDR3 sequence is CASSAAGTGGVYGYTF. DNA of the CDR3: TGTGCCAGCAGCGCCGCCGGTACAGGGGGCGTCTATGGCTACACCTTC.